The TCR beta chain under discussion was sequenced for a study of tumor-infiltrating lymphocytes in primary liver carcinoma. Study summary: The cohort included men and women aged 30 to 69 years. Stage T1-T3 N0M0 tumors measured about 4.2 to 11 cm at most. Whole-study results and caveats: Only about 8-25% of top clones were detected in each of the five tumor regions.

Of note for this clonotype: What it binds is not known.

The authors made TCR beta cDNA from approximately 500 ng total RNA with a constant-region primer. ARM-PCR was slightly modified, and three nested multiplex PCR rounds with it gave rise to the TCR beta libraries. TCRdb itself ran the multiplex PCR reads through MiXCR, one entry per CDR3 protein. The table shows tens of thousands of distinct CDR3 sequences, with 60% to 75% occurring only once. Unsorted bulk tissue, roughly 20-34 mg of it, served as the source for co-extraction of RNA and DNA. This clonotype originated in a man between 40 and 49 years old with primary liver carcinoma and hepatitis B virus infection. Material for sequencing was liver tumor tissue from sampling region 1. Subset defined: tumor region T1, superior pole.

Here the CDR3 reads CASKKVLSTDKQYF. The CDR3 DNA follows: TGTGCCAGCAAAAAGGTTCTGAGCACAGACAAGCAGTATTTT. V gene TRBV12-3 or TRBV12-4 combines with J gene TRBJ2-3; D remains ambiguous. CDR3 size: 14 residues. The V end was cut by 7 bases, the J end by 11 bases, with 22 bases between.